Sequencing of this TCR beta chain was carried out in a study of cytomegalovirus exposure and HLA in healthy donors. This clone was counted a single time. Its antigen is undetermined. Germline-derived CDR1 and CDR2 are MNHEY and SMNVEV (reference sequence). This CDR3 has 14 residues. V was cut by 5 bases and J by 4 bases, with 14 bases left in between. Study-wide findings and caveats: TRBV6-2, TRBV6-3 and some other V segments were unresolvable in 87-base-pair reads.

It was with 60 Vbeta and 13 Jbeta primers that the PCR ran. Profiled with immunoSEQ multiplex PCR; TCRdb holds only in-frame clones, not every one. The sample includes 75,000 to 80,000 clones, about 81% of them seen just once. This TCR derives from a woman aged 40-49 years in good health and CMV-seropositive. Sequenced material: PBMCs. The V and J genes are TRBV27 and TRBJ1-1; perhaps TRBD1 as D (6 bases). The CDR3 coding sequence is TGTGCCAGCAGTAAACAGGGATTGAGCACTGAAGCTTTCTTT. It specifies CASSKQGLSTEAFF.